These 24 T cell receptor beta chains originate from one sample sequenced in a study of blood T cell repertoires in COVID-19. Assay: immunoSEQ multiplex PCR; the TCRdb copy retains only in-frame clones and omits some. The table lists roughly 250,000 clones, roughly 80% of them singletons. The sequenced sample consisted of peripheral blood. These receptors were collected from a woman older than 75 with acute or convalescent COVID-19.

J is TRBJ2-5 and V is TRBV11-3; D unclear. This CDR3 is 13 amino acids long. The ends were cut back, 5 bases at V and 2 bases at J, with 9 bases in the middle. CDR1 and CDR2 (germline): SGHNT, YENEEA. CDR3 sequence reads: CASSPALQETQYF. The CDR3 bases are TGTGCCAGCAGCCCTGCACTACAAGAGACCCAGTACTTC.

This clone occurred a few times. This chain connects TRBV9 to TRBJ2-7, with 7 bases fitting TRBD2. V shed 4 bases, J shed 6 bases, and the junction held 7 bases outside the gene matches. The CDR3 covers 13 residues. Germline lookup yields CDR1 SGDLS and CDR2 YYNGEE. As DNA, the CDR3 is TGTGCCAGCAGCAAAGGAGGGAGGGTCGAGCAGTACTTC. It specifies CASSKGGRVEQYF.

This clone was counted many times. This chain connects TRBV6-5 to TRBJ2-7, with 9 bases identical to TRBD1. The CDR3 is 16 residues long. V dropped 0 bases and J dropped 3; count of bases not matched to a gene: 6. CDR1 is MNHEY, CDR2 SVGAGI, per germline. Here the CDR3 reads CASSYSRTGAVYEQYF. CDR3 nucleotide sequence: TGTGCCAGCAGTTACTCGCGGACAGGGGCGGTCTACGAGCAGTACTTC.

The chain joins TRBV19 to TRBJ1-5; TRBD1 might be the D (6 bases). Germline values: CDR1 LNHDA, CDR2 SQIVND (reference sequence). This CDR3 is built from 14 residues. V gave up 8 bases and J gave up 2 bases, with 13 bases separating them. CDR3 sequence (DNA): TGTGCCAGTTCCCAGGGGAGCGGCAATCAGCCCCAGCATTTT. This codes for CASSQGSGNQPQHF.

The chain joins TRBV5-4 to TRBJ1-1; weak D call: TRBD1 (5 bases). The CDR3 contains 15 residues. Germline CDR1 is SGHNT and CDR2 is YYREEE (reference sequence). V dropped 4 bases and J dropped 4 bases, with 17 bases sitting between them. CDR3 in amino acids: CASSLGEVGVTEAFF. The CDR3 bases are TGTGCCAGCAGCCTGGGGGAGGTGGGGGTCACTGAAGCTTTCTTT.

CDR3 nucleotides: TGTGCCAGCAGCGTAGAGGGACAGGGGCTATCACCCCTCCACTTT. Translating it yields CASSVEGQGLSPLHF. The V and J genes are TRBV9 and TRBJ1-6, with 10 bases fitting TRBD1. Germline V gene lookup returns CDR1 SGDLS and CDR2 YYNGEE. After removal of 0 bases from V and 10 bases from J, the junction contained 4 bases not matched to a gene. The CDR3 extends over 15 amino acids.

The chain employs TRBV28 and TRBJ1-4; D unclear. V was trimmed by 3 bases and J by 8 bases, leaving 13 bases between them. This CDR3 has 14 residues. The germline gives CDR1 MDHEN, CDR2 SYDVKM. The CDR3 region is CASSFSGLGEKLFF. The CDR3 DNA reads as TGTGCCAGCAGTTTTTCAGGTCTGGGCGAAAAACTGTTTTTT. The full variable domain, rest sourced from reference TRBV28 and TRBJ1-4, is DVKVTQSSRYLVKRTGEKVFLECVQDMDHENMFWYRQDPGLGLRLIYFSYDVKMKEKGDIPEGYSVSREKKERFSLILESASTNQTSMYLCASSFSGLGEKLFFGSGTQLSVL.

The CDR3 protein is CSASLGHTDSPLHF. In DNA, the CDR3 is TGCAGTGCTAGTCTCGGACACACAGATTCACCCCTCCACTTT. V gene TRBV20-1 combines with J gene TRBJ1-6; TRBD1 might be the D (5 bases). Looked up from germline, CDR1 is DFQATT and CDR2 is SNEGSKA (reference sequence). CDR3 length: 14 residues. The ends were cut back, 3 bases at V and 8 bases at J, with 14 bases in the middle.

The chain has TRBV7-2 and TRBJ2-1; D may be TRBD1 (5 bases). CDR3 size: 15 residues. The V end lost 0 bases, the J end lost 2 bases, and 8 bases lay between the germline ends. The germline CDR1 and CDR2 sequences are SGHTA and FQGNSA. The CDR3 sequence is CASSLALGAYNEQFF. CDR3 DNA sequence: TGTGCCAGCAGCTTAGCGTTAGGGGCCTACAATGAGCAGTTCTTC.

This clone was observed a handful of times. The chain carries TRBV29-1 and TRBJ2-7; 8 bases match TRBD1. J gave up 2 bases and V 7 bases, and 4 bases lay outside the gene matches. In germline, CDR1 is SQVTM, CDR2 ANQGSEA. This CDR3 comprises 12 residues. In DNA form, the CDR3 reads TGCAGCGCCCGGACAGGGCCCTACGAGCAGTACTTC. This translates into CSARTGPYEQYF.

V gene TRBV18 combines with J gene TRBJ1-4; D unclear. The CDR3 is 13 residues long. Germline V gene sequence: CDR1 KGHSH, CDR2 LQKENI. V was trimmed by 2 bases and J by 8 bases, leaving 9 bases between them. In DNA form, the CDR3 reads TGTGCCAGCTCACCAGGCAATTTCGAAAAACTGTTTTTT. It translates to CASSPGNFEKLFF.

On this clone: A read error may account for a junction end that differs from germline. This chain uses TRBV2 with TRBJ1-1, with D maybe TRBD1 (6 bases). Germline-derived CDR1 and CDR2 are SNHLY and FYNNEI. The CDR3 is 13 residues long. Here the CDR3 reads CAGRGGVNTEAFF. The CDR3 nucleotides read TGTGCCGGCAGGGGAGGAGTAAACACTGAAGCTTTCTTT.

As to this clone: This specimen includes other DNA sequences encoding the same CDR3. V usage is TRBV11-3 and J usage is TRBJ2-2; the D gene is possibly TRBD2 (5 bases). The V and J ends lost 8 bases and 1 base respectively, with 14 bases between them. The CDR3 extends over 15 amino acids. Per germline, CDR1 SGHNT and CDR2 YENEEA. The DNA for the CDR3 is TGTGCCAGCTCGGGGAGAGGCGGGAACACCGGGGAGCTGTTTTTT. As protein: CASSGRGGNTGELFF.

The V and J genes are TRBV27 and TRBJ1-2; TRBD1 agrees at 11 bases. Per the germline V gene, CDR1 is MNHEY and CDR2 is SMNVEV (reference sequence). V lost 8 bases, J lost 2 bases, and 4 bases stayed unmatched. The CDR3 consists of 14 residues. CDR3 amino acids: CASRGTGGNYGYTF. The CDR3 DNA reads TGTGCCAGCCGGGGGACAGGGGGGAACTATGGCTACACCTTC.

This clone has more than one count but fewer than ten. The genes are TRBV7-8 and TRBJ1-2; 7 nucleotides line up with TRBD1. There are 16 residues in the CDR3. V was pared by 5 bases and J by 1 base, with 10 bases of the junction left unmatched. CDR1 is SGHVS, CDR2 FQNEAQ, per germline. The CDR3 DNA reads TGTGCCAGCAGCCATCGGGACAGCCCCGGTAACTATGGCTACACCTTC. Its protein is CASSHRDSPGNYGYTF.

The rearrangement uses TRBV7-9 and TRBJ1-3; D remains ambiguous. This CDR3 comprises 15 residues. Germline CDR1 is SEHNR and CDR2 is FQNEAQ (reference sequence). V was trimmed by 7 bases and J by 0 bases, leaving 13 bases between them. For the CDR3, the DNA is TGTGCCAGCACCCTCGGTCCGAGCTCTGGAAACACCATATATTTT. Amino acid sequence: CASTLGPSSGNTIYF. The whole variable domain, filled in from reference TRBV7-9 and TRBJ1-3, reads DTGVSQNPRHKITKRGQNVTFRCDPISEHNRLYWYRQTLGQGPEFLTYFQNEAQLEKSRLLSDRFSAERPKGSFSTLEIQRTEQGDSAMYLCASTLGPSSGNTIYFGEGSWLTVV.

The chain uses TRBV30 and TRBJ2-1; possibly TRBD2 for D (6 bases). CDR1 and CDR2 (germline): GTSNPN, SVGIG (reference sequence). V dropped 6 bases and J dropped 7 bases, with 16 bases sitting between them. The CDR3 length is 13 residues. The CDR3 sequence is CACSGLLENEQFF. DNA for the CDR3: TGTGCCTGTAGCGGACTTCTTGAGAATGAGCAGTTCTTC.

V usage is TRBV2 and J usage is TRBJ2-3; 9 nucleotides match TRBD2. Trimming removed 2 bases from V and 2 bases from J; junction bases left unmatched: 2. This CDR3 has 15 residues. Germline loops: CDR1 SNHLY, CDR2 FYNNEI. The DNA of the CDR3 is TGTGCCAGCAGTGAAAAGCGGGGGGACACAGATACGCAGTATTTT. Residues: CASSEKRGDTDTQYF.

The chain combines TRBV5-1 with TRBJ2-7, with D perhaps TRBD2 (7 bases). The CDR3 totals 14 residues. Germline V gives CDR1 SGHRS, CDR2 YFSETQ. Trimming removed 1 base from V and 2 bases from J, with 10 bases in between. The CDR3 here is CASSLRGATYEQYF. Written as DNA, the CDR3 is TGCGCCAGCAGCTTGCGGGGGGCAACCTACGAGCAGTACTTC.

This clone was observed a single time. This chain connects TRBV6-5 to TRBJ2-3; TRBD1 is a possible D gene (5 bases). The ends were cut back, 4 bases at V and 1 base at J, with 12 bases in the middle. Germline-derived CDR1 and CDR2 are MNHEY and SVGAGI. This CDR3 contains 15 residues. The CDR3 nucleotides read TGTGCCAGCAGTTCCCCGGGCAGGGGCACAGATACGCAGTATTTT. This codes for CASSSPGRGTDTQYF.

The genes are TRBV30 and TRBJ1-3; maybe TRBD1 (6 bases). Trimming cost V 0 bases and J 2 bases, with 11 bases left between them. Germline assignment: CDR1 GTSNPN and CDR2 SVGIG (reference sequence). The CDR3 has 15 residues. In DNA, the CDR3 is TGTGCCTGGAGTGTGGGGGCAGGAGCTGGAAACACCATATATTTT. Protein product: CAWSVGAGAGNTIYF.

The V gene is TRBV18, the J gene TRBJ1-4, with D uncertain. The CDR3 is 13 residues long. Trimming left V 6 bases short and J 5 bases short, with 10 bases between. Germline V gene data show CDR1 as KGHSH and CDR2 as LQKENI. The CDR3 DNA reads TGTGCCAGCTCCCGGTGGGCAAATGAAAAACTGTTTTTT. This codes for CASSRWANEKLFF.

This rearrangement joins TRBV7-3 to TRBJ1-1; D is possibly TRBD1 (5 bases). V was pared by 5 bases and J by 8 bases, with 15 bases between. This CDR3 is built from 13 residues. Germline lookup yields CDR1 SGHTA and CDR2 FQGTGA. The CDR3 spells CASSRSDTKEAFF. In DNA, the CDR3 is TGTGCCAGCAGCCGATCGGACACCAAAGAAGCTTTCTTT.

V and J are TRBV12-5 and TRBJ1-1, with 10 bases matching TRBD1. The V gene's germline CDR1 is LGHNT and CDR2 FRNRAP. The V segment lost 2 bases and the J segment 5 bases; nucleotides outside the gene matches: 11. The CDR3 is 17 residues long. In DNA, the CDR3 is TGTGCTAGTGGTTTGCAAGGGACAGGGGTAGGGGGGACTGAAGCTTTCTTT. Translation: CASGLQGTGVGGTEAFF.